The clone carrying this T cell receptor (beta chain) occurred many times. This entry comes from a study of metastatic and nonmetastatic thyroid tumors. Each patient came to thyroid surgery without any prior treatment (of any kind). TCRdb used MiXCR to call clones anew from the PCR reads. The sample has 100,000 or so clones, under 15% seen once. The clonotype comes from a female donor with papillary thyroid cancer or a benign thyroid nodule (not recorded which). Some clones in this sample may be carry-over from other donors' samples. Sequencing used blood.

CDR3 sequence (DNA): TGTGCCAGCAACCTCCCCCGGGACACAGATACGCAGTATTTT. Residues: CASNLPRDTDTQYF. The chain recombines TRBV28 with TRBJ2-3; possibly TRBD2 for D (5 bases). The germline V gene encodes CDR1 MDHEN and CDR2 SYDVKM. V was trimmed by 7 bases and J by 2 bases, leaving 13 bases between them. The CDR3 covers 14 residues.